The 25 T cell receptor beta chains below were found in one sample sequenced in a study of cytomegalovirus exposure and HLA in healthy donors. Amplification used 60 Vbeta primers and 13 Jbeta primers. Profiling relied on immunoSEQ multiplex PCR, and the TCRdb table lists in-frame clones only, not all of them. Of approximately 190,000 clones in the sample, approximately 80% were seen once. Sequenced material: PBMCs. These receptors all stem from a woman in her 30s in good health and CMV-seropositive.

The rearrangement links TRBV28 to TRBJ2-2, with 12 bases that match TRBD2. The V gene's germline CDR1 is MDHEN and CDR2 SYDVKM. With V trimmed by 7 bases and J by 4 bases, 7 bases remained unmatched. This CDR3 is 16 amino acids long. In nucleotides, the CDR3 is TGTGCCAGCAACGCTAGCGGGAGGGGGGGCACCGGGGAGCTGTTTTTT. It codes for CASNASGRGGTGELFF. The full variable domain, with the rest looked up from reference TRBV28 and TRBJ2-2, is DVKVTQSSRYLVKRTGEKVFLECVQDMDHENMFWYRQDPGLGLRLIYFSYDVKMKEKGDIPEGYSVSREKKERFSLILESASTNQTSMYLCASNASGRGGTGELFFGEGSRLTVL.

This clone was detected only a few times. CDR3 in DNA: TGTGCCAGCAGTCGAGAAGCCCAAAGCACAGATACGCAGTATTTT. Encoded protein: CASSREAQSTDTQYF. The chain uses TRBV7-9 and TRBJ2-3; D is uncertain. The germline V gene encodes CDR1 SEHNR and CDR2 FQNEAQ (reference sequence). The CDR3 has 15 amino acids. Trimming took off 6 bases at V and 0 bases at J, with 13 bases between the two ends. Filled out from reference TRBV7-9 and TRBJ2-3, the complete variable domain reads DTGVSQNPRHKITKRGQNVTFRCDPISEHNRLYWYRQTLGQGPEFLTYFQNEAQLEKSRLLSDRFSAERPKGSFSTLEIQRTEQGDSAMYLCASSREAQSTDTQYFGPGTRLTVL.

The CDR3 DNA is TGTGCCAGCAGCAGGGAGGGGACCAGTCCGTACACCGGGGAGCTGTTTTTT. This codes for CASSREGTSPYTGELFF. The genes are TRBV21-1 and TRBJ2-2; the table's TRBD2 call for D was not verified on the DNA. TRBV21-1 constitutes a pseudogene. CDR3 length: 17 residues.

This clone was counted only a few times. The chain combines TRBV4-1 with TRBJ2-3; 9 bases fit TRBD2. Germline-derived CDR1 and CDR2 are MGHRA and YSYEKL. V dropped 1 base and J dropped 11; count of bases not matched to a gene: 19. The CDR3 has 18 amino acids. This CDR3 is CASSQAPGRLAGYDEQYF. The DNA for the CDR3 is TGCGCCAGCAGCCAAGCTCCGGGGCGGCTAGCGGGGTACGATGAGCAGTATTTT.

This clone turned up a few times. The chain recombines TRBV2 with TRBJ2-7; possibly TRBD2 for D (6 bases). V lost 4 bases, J lost 7 bases, and 23 bases lay in between. The CDR3 length is 16 residues. Germline V gene data show CDR1 as SNHLY and CDR2 as FYNNEI. The CDR3 sequence: CASSATRAANGGEQYF. The CDR3, as DNA: TGTGCCAGCAGTGCCACCAGAGCGGCCAATGGAGGGGAGCAGTACTTC. Together with reference TRBV2 and TRBJ2-7, the CDR3 gives the full variable domain: EPEVTQTPSHQVTQMGQEVILRCVPISNHLYFYWYRQILGQKVEFLVSFYNNEISEKSEIFDDQFSVERPDGSNFTLKIRSTKLEDSAMYFCASSATRAANGGEQYFGPGTRLTVT.

In its sample, this clone was seen once. This sequence joins TRBV30 and TRBJ2-6; 7 bases agree with TRBD1. The CDR3 runs to 16 residues. Germline V lookup: CDR1 GTSNPN, CDR2 SVGIG (reference sequence). With V trimmed by 7 bases and J by 0 bases, 9 bases remained unmatched. CDR3 in amino acids: CAFSGGGSSGANVLTF. The CDR3 DNA reads as TGTGCCTTTTCAGGGGGTGGGAGCTCTGGGGCCAACGTCCTGACTTTC. The complete variable domain, with remaining parts taken from reference TRBV30 and TRBJ2-6, reads SQTIHQWPATLVQPVGSPLSLECTVEGTSNPNLYWYRQAAGRGLQLLFYSVGIGQISSEVPQNLSASRPQDRQFILSSKKLLLSDSGFYLCAFSGGGSSGANVLTFGAGSRLTVL.

This clone has only a few counts. The chain couples TRBV18 to TRBJ2-5; TRBD1 matches 9 bases. The V segment lost 6 bases and the J segment 5 bases; nucleotides outside the gene matches: 13. The CDR3 is 16 residues long. In germline, CDR1 is KGHSH, CDR2 LQKENI. The CDR3 spells CASSLREGQGFETQYF. CDR3 in DNA: TGTGCCAGCTCCCTCCGAGAGGGACAGGGCTTCGAGACCCAGTACTTC.

The chain couples TRBV5-1 to TRBJ1-1; 8 nucleotides line up with TRBD1. CDR1 is SGHRS and CDR2 is YFSETQ in the germline V gene. This CDR3 is built from 18 residues. V lost 0 bases to trimming and J lost 0 bases; unmatched junction nucleotides: 10. CDR3 in DNA: TGCGCCAGCAGCTTGGCAGGGGGCGGAATAAGAATGAACACTGAAGCTTTCTTT. Its translation is CASSLAGGGIRMNTEAFF. The full variable domain, its missing parts supplied by reference TRBV5-1 and TRBJ1-1, is KAGVTQTPRYLIKTRGQQVTLSCSPISGHRSVSWYQQTPGQGLQFLFEYFSETQRNKGNFPGRFSGRQFSNSRSEMNVSTLELGDSALYLCASSLAGGGIRMNTEAFFGQGTRLTVV.

Points on this clone: One end of the junction fails to match germline, which may point to a read error. This chain connects TRBV4-1 to TRBJ2-7; D gene ambiguous. This CDR3 comprises 13 residues. The germline CDR1 and CDR2 sequences are MGHRA and YSYEKL. CDR3 region: CGSSQLRSYEQYF. The CDR3, as DNA: TGCGGCAGCAGCCAACTGCGGTCCTACGAGCAGTACTTC.

This clone was seen only once. V and J are TRBV28 and TRBJ2-1; perhaps TRBD2 as D (6 bases). The germline V and J ends were trimmed by 7 bases and 4 bases, with 14 bases remaining between them. Germline assignment: CDR1 MDHEN and CDR2 SYDVKM. The CDR3 loop spans 14 amino acids. The CDR3 sequence: CASTPELAYNEQFF. The CDR3 bases are TGTGCCAGCACTCCGGAACTAGCTTACAATGAGCAGTTCTTC.

The chain joins TRBV5-4 to TRBJ2-3; 11 positions match TRBD1. The V and J ends lost 2 bases and 6 bases, in that order; junction bases with no gene match: 5. The CDR3 covers 15 residues. CDR1 and CDR2 (germline): SGHNT, YYREEE (reference sequence). DNA for the CDR3: TGTGCCAGCAGCTTAGTCAGGACAGGGGGCGATACGCAGTATTTT. Protein: CASSLVRTGGDTQYF.

V and J are TRBV30 and TRBJ2-2; D is unresolved. Germline values: CDR1 GTSNPN, CDR2 SVGIG (reference sequence). CDR3 length equals 12 residues. The ends were cut back, 4 bases at V and 6 bases at J, with 9 bases in the middle. CDR3 in amino acids: CAWTPEPGELFF. CDR3 bases: TGTGCCTGGACCCCCGAGCCCGGGGAGCTGTTTTTT.

A note on this clone: Mismatch with germline at one junction end may stem from a read error. V and J are TRBV4-1 and TRBJ2-1, with TRBD2 matching over 7 bases. CDR1 and CDR2 (germline): MGHRA, YSYEKL. CDR3 length: 14 residues. The CDR3 sequence is CASSQREPYNERFF. The CDR3 region has the DNA TGCGCCAGCAGCCAGCGGGAGCCTTACAATGAGCGGTTCTTC.

The chain has TRBV5-1 and TRBJ2-1; 12 positions match TRBD2. CDR3 size: 16 residues. V dropped 4 bases and J dropped 2; count of bases not matched to a gene: 4. The V gene's germline CDR1 is SGHRS and CDR2 YFSETQ. The CDR3 sequence is CASSLRTSGTYNEQFF. The CDR3 DNA is TGCGCCAGCAGCCTGAGGACTAGCGGGACCTACAATGAGCAGTTCTTC.

This chain uses TRBV7-2 with TRBJ1-1; TRBD1 might be the D (5 bases). Germline CDR1 SGHTA, CDR2 FQGNSA. The CDR3 sequence is 14 residues long. The V and J ends lost 2 bases and 1 base respectively, with 8 bases between them. This CDR3 is CASSLHQGNTEAFF. CDR3 bases: TGTGCCAGCAGCTTACACCAGGGGAACACTGAAGCTTTCTTT.

There are a few counts of this clone. The chain is built from TRBV28 and TRBJ2-7, with 16 bases aligning to TRBD2. V trimming: 10 bases; J trimming: 0 bases; junction bases outside the gene matches: 6. CDR1 and CDR2 from the germline V gene are MDHEN and SYDVKM. CDR3 size: 16 residues. CDR3: CATGTSGGEGSYEQYF. The CDR3 DNA sequence: TGTGCCACCGGGACTAGCGGGGGGGAGGGCTCCTACGAGCAGTACTTC.

CDR3: CASRSRDNSGNTIYF. CDR3 DNA sequence: TGTGCCAGCAGAAGCCGGGACAACTCTGGAAACACCATATATTTT. The chain combines TRBV2 with TRBJ1-3, with D possibly being TRBD1 (6 bases). CDR1 and CDR2 from the germline V gene are SNHLY and FYNNEI. Trimming left V 6 bases short and J 0 bases short, with 12 bases between. The CDR3 consists of 15 residues.

This chain links TRBV2 with TRBJ1-2; 8 bases agree with TRBD1. The CDR3 totals 14 residues. J lost 7 bases, V lost 5 bases, and 9 bases had no gene match. Germline loops: CDR1 SNHLY, CDR2 FYNNEI. The CDR3: CASSLQGGYAGYTF. Here the CDR3 DNA reads TGTGCCAGCAGTTTACAGGGGGGTTACGCTGGCTACACCTTC.

This chain uses TRBV6-5 with TRBJ1-5; weak D call: TRBD1 (5 bases). V was cut by 0 bases and J by 5 bases, with 8 bases left in between. CDR1 and CDR2 (germline): MNHEY, SVGAGI. This CDR3 is 14 amino acids long. CDR3 nucleotide sequence: TGTGCCAGCAGTTACTCTGCGGGGGATCAGCCCCAGCATTTT. Encoded protein: CASSYSAGDQPQHF.

This CDR3 reads CASSRGLELSNEQFF. Here the CDR3 DNA reads TGCGCCAGCAGCCGGGGACTGGAGCTCAGTAATGAGCAGTTCTTC. This chain joins TRBV5-1 and TRBJ2-1, with D possibly being TRBD2 (6 bases). Per the germline V gene, CDR1 is SGHRS and CDR2 is YFSETQ. Deletions cut 4 bases from V and 7 bases from J, with 18 bases between. The CDR3 spans 15 residues.

V and J are TRBV28 and TRBJ2-7, with 8 positions matching TRBD2. V was pared by 5 bases and J by 1 base, with 4 bases of the junction left unmatched. Germline V gene lookup returns CDR1 MDHEN and CDR2 SYDVKM. The CDR3 is made up of 14 amino acids. CDR3 nucleotide sequence: TGTGCCAGCAGTATAAGACTAGCGTCCTACGAGCAGTACTTC. Translating it yields CASSIRLASYEQYF.

This clone was seen a single time. This chain connects TRBV11-2 to TRBJ2-1, with TRBD2 as a possible D gene (5 bases). Germline values: CDR1 SGHAT, CDR2 FQNNGV. CDR3 length: 17 residues. Trimming cost V 2 bases and J 8 bases, with 22 bases left between them. CDR3 sequence: CASSLLGRPLGGDEQFF. CDR3 nucleotide sequence: TGTGCCAGCAGCTTACTCGGCAGGCCCCTCGGAGGAGATGAGCAGTTCTTC. The full variable domain, with the rest looked up from reference TRBV11-2 and TRBJ2-1, is EAGVAQSPRYKIIEKRQSVAFWCNPISGHATLYWYQQILGQGPKLLIQFQNNGVVDDSQLPKDRFSAERLKGVDSTLKIQPAKLEDSAVYLCASSLLGRPLGGDEQFFGPGTRLTVL.

The chain is built from TRBV5-1 and TRBJ2-1; 7 bases are a match to TRBD1. The V gene end was trimmed by 3 bases and the J gene end by 3 bases; junction bases not matched to a gene: 12. This CDR3 region has 17 residues. Looked up from germline, CDR1 is SGHRS and CDR2 is YFSETQ. CDR3 DNA sequence: TGCGCCAGCAGCTCCCCACAGGGGACGGTGGGCTACAATGAGCAGTTCTTC. This gives the protein CASSSPQGTVGYNEQFF.

Only a few counts were recorded for this clone. The V and J genes are TRBV29-1 and TRBJ2-7; 11 bases are a match to TRBD2. In germline, CDR1 is SQVTM, CDR2 ANQGSEA. Trimming at V came to 5 bases and at J to 3 bases, leaving 6 bases not matched to a gene. This CDR3 is 14 amino acids long. Written as DNA, the CDR3 is TGCAGCGTTACCCTAGCGGGGGGTCTCTACGAGCAGTACTTC. Its translation is CSVTLAGGLYEQYF.

This clone has a single count. Other DNA sequences within the sample encode an identical CDR3. V gene TRBV6-5 combines with J gene TRBJ1-3; 10 bases are shared with TRBD1. The J segment lost 1 base and the V segment lost 5 bases, leaving 2 bases of the junction unmatched. The CDR3 runs 15 residues. Germline V gene lookup returns CDR1 MNHEY and CDR2 SVGAGI. The CDR3 protein is CASSRDRGSGNTIYF. CDR3 sequence (DNA): TGTGCCAGCAGTAGGGACAGGGGATCTGGAAACACCATATATTTT.